One sample yielded the 22 T cell receptor beta chains listed below, sequenced in a study of blood T cell repertoires in COVID-19. Method: immunoSEQ multiplex PCR; TCRdb's copy keeps in-frame clones and lacks some. In the table there are about 250,000 clones, 80% to 85% of which are singletons. Sample: peripheral blood. The receptor set was obtained from a man in his fifties with active or convalescent COVID-19.

This chain's CDR3 is CASSYSGEGSNEQFF. The CDR3 DNA sequence: TGTGCCAGCAGTTACTCCGGGGAGGGGAGCAATGAGCAGTTCTTC. V and J are TRBV6-5 and TRBJ2-1, with TRBD2 identical over 7 bases. Germline CDR1 reads MNHEY; CDR2 reads SVGAGI. The CDR3 sequence is 15 residues long. V was pared by 0 bases and J by 6 bases, with 5 bases of the junction left unmatched.

The V gene is TRBV6-6, the J gene TRBJ1-3; 10 positions match TRBD1. The J segment lost 2 bases and the V segment lost 5 bases, leaving 6 bases of the junction unmatched. This CDR3 has 16 amino acids. Germline CDR1 MNHNY, CDR2 SVGAGI (reference sequence). Here the CDR3 DNA reads TGTGCCAGCAGTCCCCAGGGGACAGGGGCTGGAAACACCATATATTTT. Amino acid sequence: CASSPQGTGAGNTIYF.

CDR3 protein: CASSLGTGGGTDTQYF. The CDR3 DNA is TGCGCCAGCAGCTTAGGAACAGGGGGCGGCACAGATACGCAGTATTTT. V is TRBV5-1 and J is TRBJ2-3; the match to TRBD1 covers 9 bases. CDR3 size: 16 residues. V shed 2 bases and J 1 base; nucleotides not matched to a gene: 5. CDR1 is SGHRS, CDR2 YFSETQ, per germline.

The chain carries TRBV5-1 and TRBJ2-3; tentatively, D is TRBD2 (6 bases). V lost 4 bases to trimming and J lost 2 bases, with 17 bases between them. The CDR3 runs to 16 residues. Germline CDR1 and CDR2: SGHRS and YFSETQ. CDR3 DNA sequence: TGCGCCAGCAGCCCGGAGGAGGGCGAGGACACAGATACGCAGTATTTT. Protein: CASSPEEGEDTDTQYF.

V is TRBV5-4 and J is TRBJ2-7, with 9 bases lining up with TRBD1. With V trimmed by 3 bases and J by 6 bases, 7 bases remained unmatched. The CDR3 covers 14 residues. Germline lookup yields CDR1 SGHNT and CDR2 YYREEE (reference sequence). For the CDR3, the DNA is TGTGCCAGCAGCTCCCCGGGACAGGGACCCGAGCAGTACTTC. Its translation is CASSSPGQGPEQYF.

This chain joins TRBV13 and TRBJ1-1, with TRBD1 matching 10 bases. This CDR3 has 13 amino acids. Germline assignment: CDR1 PRHDT and CDR2 FYEKMQ (reference sequence). Trimming took 3 bases from V and 5 from J; bases not matched to a gene: 0. The CDR3, as DNA: TGTGCCAGCAGCTTGGACAGGGGGACTGAAGCTTTCTTT. It encodes CASSLDRGTEAFF.

The J gene is TRBJ1-1, the V gene TRBV6-1; 10 positions match TRBD1. This CDR3 is built from 18 residues. V was pared by 3 bases and J by 0 bases, with 10 bases of the junction left unmatched. Per germline, CDR1 MNHNS and CDR2 SASEGT. CDR3 region: CASSDGLRTGGLNTEAFF. As DNA, the CDR3 is TGTGCCAGCAGTGATGGATTGCGGACAGGGGGACTGAACACTGAAGCTTTCTTT.

The V gene is TRBV29-1, the J gene TRBJ1-2; 9 bases map to TRBD1. Unmatched junction bases numbered 8, after V lost 4 bases and J lost 8 bases. Looked up from germline, CDR1 is SQVTM and CDR2 is ANQGSEA. This CDR3 comprises 13 residues. As DNA, the CDR3 is TGCAGCGTTGGGGCACAGGGGGCAAGGGGCTACACCTTC. This codes for CSVGAQGARGYTF.

This chain joins TRBV6-2 or TRBV6-3 and TRBJ2-3; tentative D call: TRBD2 (7 bases). The CDR3 has 18 residues. Germline lookup yields CDR1 MNHEY and CDR2 SVGEGT. V shed 5 bases and J shed 2 bases, with 23 bases lying between them. CDR3 coding DNA: TGTGCCAGCAGTACCCCTTCTAGAGGGGGGGAGAACACAGATACGCAGTATTTT. This codes for CASSTPSRGGENTDTQYF.

The chain joins TRBV6-5 to TRBJ2-7, with a weak D call TRBD1 (7 bases). This CDR3 is built from 13 residues. CDR1 is MNHEY, CDR2 SVGAGI, per germline. The V and J ends lost 6 bases and 6 bases respectively, with 15 bases between them. The CDR3: CASRINRGGEQYF. The CDR3 region has the DNA TGTGCCAGCAGGATAAACAGGGGAGGCGAGCAGTACTTC.

This clone was found once. This chain connects TRBV2 to TRBJ1-5; TRBD1 might be the D (6 bases). V dropped 4 bases and J dropped 1 base, with 14 bases sitting between them. Germline V gives CDR1 SNHLY, CDR2 FYNNEI. CDR3 length equals 16 residues. This chain's CDR3 is CASSGGGGSSNQPQHF. The CDR3 DNA reads TGTGCCAGCAGTGGGGGAGGGGGGTCCAGCAATCAGCCCCAGCATTTT.

This clone was observed a single time. This chain links TRBV6-5 with TRBJ2-3, with TRBD1 identical over 7 bases. Germline CDR1 reads MNHEY; CDR2 reads SVGAGI. This CDR3 spans 16 amino acids. V was pared by 4 bases and J by 0 bases, with 7 bases of the junction left unmatched. CDR3 region: CASSSGPGGSTDTQYF. The CDR3 region has the DNA TGTGCCAGCAGTTCAGGTCCAGGGGGTAGCACAGATACGCAGTATTTT.

The rearrangement uses TRBV10-3 and TRBJ2-7, with a weak D call TRBD1 (6 bases). Deletions cut 6 bases from V and 2 bases from J, with 14 bases between. The germline V gene has CDR1 ENHRY and CDR2 SYGVKD. The CDR3 is 14 amino acids. DNA for the CDR3: TGTGCCATCAGAAGCTTGGACAGCGCCTACGAGCAGTACTTC. Protein: CAIRSLDSAYEQYF.

This clone is a singleton in its sample. The CDR3 DNA is TGTGCCAGCAGCTTAACCGACGGGAGAATATCTGGGGCCAACGTCCTGACTTTC. Amino acids: CASSLTDGRISGANVLTF. V usage is TRBV11-2 and J usage is TRBJ2-6; possibly TRBD2 for D (6 bases). The CDR3 runs 18 residues. Trimming removed 2 bases at V and 1 base at J, with 15 bases between. The V gene's germline CDR1 is SGHAT and CDR2 FQNNGV.

DNA for the CDR3: TGCGCCAGCAGCCCCCGACACCCATCCACAGATACGCAGTATTTT. Its protein is CASSPRHPSTDTQYF. The chain uses TRBV5-1 and TRBJ2-3; no definite D call. The CDR3 runs to 15 residues. The germline V gene has CDR1 SGHRS and CDR2 YFSETQ. V lost 4 bases and J 2 bases, leaving 14 bases between the germline ends.

The chain has TRBV7-3 and TRBJ2-2, with TRBD1 as a possible D gene (6 bases). CDR3 length equals 16 residues. The V gene's germline CDR1 is SGHTA and CDR2 FQGTGA. V lost 2 bases and J 3 bases, leaving 13 bases between the germline ends. The DNA for the CDR3 is TGTGCCAGCAGCTTAGGGGTGGGGGCAGACACCGGGGAGCTGTTTTTT. Translated: CASSLGVGADTGELFF.

The J gene is TRBJ2-5, the V gene TRBV5-4; D may be TRBD1 (5 bases). The CDR3 sequence is 13 residues long. V was shortened by 0 bases and J by 5 bases, with 8 bases between the two germline ends. Germline lookup yields CDR1 SGHNT and CDR2 YYREEE (reference sequence). This CDR3 is CASSLAGWETQYF. DNA for the CDR3: TGTGCCAGCAGCTTGGCAGGGTGGGAGACCCAGTACTTC.

The chain combines TRBV15 with TRBJ1-2; possibly TRBD1 for D (5 bases). The CDR3 sequence is 13 residues long. Trimming shortened V by 5 bases and J by 4 bases, and 11 bases separated the two germline ends. Germline values: CDR1 LNHNV, CDR2 YYDKDF (reference sequence). The CDR3 coding sequence is TGTGCCACCAGCTCTGACAGATTCTATGGCTACACCTTC. Its translation: CATSSDRFYGYTF.

V usage is TRBV19 and J usage is TRBJ2-2; D gene ambiguous. With 5 bases removed from V and 1 base from J, the gap between germline ends came to 17 bases. The germline gives CDR1 LNHDA, CDR2 SQIVND (reference sequence). The CDR3 consists of 17 residues. The CDR3 is CASSPRSNSWNTGELFF. CDR3 in DNA: TGTGCCAGTAGTCCACGTTCGAACTCCTGGAACACCGGGGAGCTGTTTTTT.

The CDR3 protein is CASSLRQGNTGELFF. As DNA, the CDR3 is TGCGCCAGCAGCTTGAGGCAGGGAAACACCGGGGAGCTGTTTTTT. V usage is TRBV5-1 and J usage is TRBJ2-2; tentatively, D is TRBD1 (5 bases). CDR1 is SGHRS and CDR2 is YFSETQ in the germline V gene. This CDR3 region has 15 residues. Deletions cut 1 base from V and 2 bases from J, with 9 bases between. Together with reference TRBV5-1 and TRBJ2-2, the CDR3 gives the full variable domain: KAGVTQTPRYLIKTRGQQVTLSCSPISGHRSVSWYQQTPGQGLQFLFEYFSETQRNKGNFPGRFSGRQFSNSRSEMNVSTLELGDSALYLCASSLRQGNTGELFFGEGSRLTVL.

The rearrangement joins TRBV29-1 to TRBJ1-2; 7 nucleotides align to TRBD1. Trimming removed 6 bases from V and 4 bases from J; junction bases left unmatched: 14. CDR3 size: 15 residues. Germline CDR1 is SQVTM and CDR2 is ANQGSEA. The DNA for the CDR3 is TGCAGCGTAGGGGGCAGGAGAGGGGGAAGCTATGGCTACACCTTC. Encoded protein: CSVGGRRGGSYGYTF.

The chain uses TRBV4-2 and TRBJ2-1; D call uncertain. The germline gives CDR1 LGHNA, CDR2 YNFKEQ. The CDR3 runs to 12 residues. Trimming removed 5 bases from V and 9 bases from J, with 11 bases in between. The CDR3 region has the DNA TGTGCCAGCAGCAAAGGCAGTGTTGAGCAGTTCTTC. This encodes CASSKGSVEQFF.